This is a list of T cell receptor beta chains from one sample in a study of OX40 agonist ivuxolimab in advanced cancers. Some clones are missing from TCRdb's copy, which holds only in-frame ones; the method was immunoSEQ multiplex PCR. The sample has 100,000 to 110,000 clones, roughly 90% seen once. The sequenced sample was CD4+ or CD8+ T cells sorted from blood, obtained in a trial of the OX40 agonist ivuxolimab. These receptor sequences come from an adult with an advanced solid tumor such as melanoma, head and neck, liver or kidney cancer. Each CDR3 is given with its conserved first and last residue. D genes are given only for firm matches. Size is stated for part of the rows, as once, few or many counts, or as a class when the clone is expanded.

d_call clone_size j_call v_call cdr3_aa cdr3_nt
. few TRBJ2-2 TRBV27 CASSFQGLTGELFF TGTGCCAGCAGTTTTCAGGGATTGACCGGGGAGCTGTTTTTT
. . TRBJ1-4 TRBV5-6 CASSSPTNEKLFF TGTGCCAGCAGCTCCCCAACTAATGAAAAACTGTTTTTT
TRBD1 . TRBJ1-5 TRBV19 CASSPPGQGARQPQHF TGTGCCAGTAGTCCTCCGGGACAGGGGGCTCGGCAGCCCCAGCATTTT
TRBD1 . TRBJ1-1 TRBV27 CASSLTGLTEAFF TGTGCCAGCAGTTTGACAGGGCTCACTGAAGCTTTCTTT
. . TRBJ1-6 TRBV19 CASSTAVGSSYNSPLHF TGTGCCAGTAGTACCGCTGTTGGTAGCTCCTATAATTCACCCCTCCACTTT
. . TRBJ2-3 TRBV7-9 CASSVRGVDTQYF TGTGCCAGCAGTGTCAGAGGGGTGGATACGCAGTATTTT
TRBD2 . TRBJ2-1 TRBV6-1 CASSGVDEREEQFF TGTGCCAGCAGTGGAGTGGACGAGCGGGAAGAGCAGTTCTTC
. . TRBJ2-3 TRBV4-1 CASSPEGANTDTQYF TGCGCCAGCAGCCCGGAGGGGGCCAACACAGATACGCAGTATTTT
TRBD1 . TRBJ2-5 TRBV29-1 CSVGQGGKETQYF TGCAGCGTAGGACAGGGGGGAAAAGAGACCCAGTACTTC
TRBD1 . TRBJ2-2 TRBV4-1 CASSQRGQGTGELFF TGCGCCAGCAGCCAAAGGGGACAGGGTACCGGGGAGCTGTTTTTT
. once TRBJ2-3 TRBV5-1 CASSLGLGGTDTQYF TGCGCCAGCAGCTTGGGACTAGGGGGGACAGATACGCAGTATTTT
. . TRBJ2-3 TRBV2 CASIRGLSTDTQYF TGTGCCAGCATACGGGGCCTGAGCACAGATACGCAGTATTTT
TRBD1 . TRBJ2-1 TRBV7-3 CASSLDGDSMDEQFF TGTGCCAGCAGCTTAGACGGGGACAGCATGGATGAGCAGTTCTTC
TRBD2 once TRBJ2-3 TRBV5-4 CANGRRGASTDTQYF TGTGCCAATGGTCGGCGGGGGGCAAGCACAGATACGCAGTATTTT
. once TRBJ1-3 TRBV5-6 CASSFGRASRSGNTIYF TGTGCCAGCAGCTTTGGCAGGGCGTCCCGCTCTGGAAACACCATATATTTT
. . TRBJ2-1 TRBV6-1 CASSDKTSFREQFF TGTGCCAGCAGTGATAAGACCTCTTTTCGGGAGCAGTTCTTC
. . TRBJ2-3 TRBV5-1 CASSLVGTATDTQYF TGCGCCAGCAGTCTGGTTGGGACTGCCACAGATACGCAGTATTTT
TRBD1 . TRBJ1-5 TRBV10-1 CASSESKDREKGEDQPQHF TGCGCCAGCAGTGAGTCGAAAGACAGGGAAAAGGGTGAGGATCAGCCCCAGCATTTT
. . TRBJ2-2 TRBV27 CASTLASGPNTGELFF TGTGCCAGCACCTTGGCGTCGGGTCCGAACACCGGGGAGCTGTTTTTT
TRBD2 . TRBJ2-3 TRBV5-1 CASSHRLAGGTDTQYF TGCGCCAGCAGCCATAGACTAGCGGGGGGGACAGATACGCAGTATTTT
. . TRBJ2-7 TRBV18 CASSPRGGFYEQYF TGTGCCAGCTCACCAAGGGGGGGCTTCTACGAGCAGTACTTC
. . TRBJ1-3 TRBV5-1 CASSLYAGNTIYF TGCGCCAGCAGCTTGTATGCCGGAAACACCATATATTTT
. . TRBJ1-5 TRBV6-1 CASSDGKRNQPQHF TGTGCCAGCAGTGACGGGAAGCGCAATCAGCCCCAGCATTTT
TRBD1 . TRBJ1-1 TRBV6-1 CASSQPGQGHTEAFF TGTGCCAGCAGTCAACCGGGACAGGGACACACTGAAGCTTTCTTT
TRBD2 . TRBJ2-1 TRBV11-1 CASSPRTSDPYNEQFF TGTGCCAGCAGTCCTCGGACTAGCGACCCCTACAATGAGCAGTTCTTC
TRBD2 . TRBJ2-1 TRBV5-4 CASSRTGGSSYNEQFF TGTGCCAGCAGCCGAACGGGAGGGAGCTCCTACAATGAGCAGTTCTTC
. . TRBJ1-3 TRBV5-1 CASSLSPGGSGNTIYF TGCGCCAGCAGCCTCTCACCCGGGGGCTCTGGAAACACCATATATTTT
. . TRBJ1-1 TRBV27 CASSLSGTRPGEAFF TGTGCCAGCAGTTTAAGTGGGACCCGCCCAGGTGAAGCTTTCTTT
. . TRBJ1-2 TRBV19 CASSIDVTGGYTF TGTGCCAGTAGTATAGATGTAACAGGAGGCTACACCTTC
. . TRBJ2-5 TRBV11-3 CASSPGSQQETQYF TGTGCCAGCAGCCCCGGGTCGCAGCAAGAGACCCAGTACTTC
TRBD1 . TRBJ2-1 TRBV29-1 CSAGQGNNEQFF TGCAGCGCGGGACAGGGGAACAATGAGCAGTTCTTC
. . TRBJ1-2 TRBV5-1 CASSLWGPNYGYTF TGCGCCAGCAGCTTATGGGGCCCTAACTATGGCTACACCTTC
. . TRBJ2-3 TRBV6-1 CASSRSTDTQYF TGTGCCAGCAGTCGCAGCACAGATACGCAGTATTTT
. . TRBJ2-7 TRBV7-8 CASNLGGYEQYF TGTGCCAGCAACCTGGGGGGTTACGAGCAGTACTTC
TRBD2 . TRBJ2-1 TRBV6-1 CASSELAGGFNEQFF TGTGCCAGCAGTGAACTCGCGGGAGGGTTTAATGAGCAGTTCTTC
TRBD2 few TRBJ2-5 TRBV6-4 CASSASGRIQETQYF TGTGCCAGCAGTGCTAGCGGGAGGATCCAAGAGACCCAGTACTTC
. once TRBJ2-1 TRBV9 CASSAAPNRAYNEQFF TGTGCCAGCAGCGCAGCCCCGAACAGGGCTTACAATGAGCAGTTCTTC
TRBD1 . TRBJ2-3 TRBV5-1 CASSSRQGHTDTQYF TGCGCCAGCAGCTCCAGACAGGGCCACACAGATACGCAGTATTTT
. . TRBJ1-1 TRBV5-1 CASSLLGSAGGLNTEAFF TGCGCCAGCAGCTTGTTGGGGAGTGCGGGTGGACTGAACACTGAAGCTTTCTTT
. . TRBJ2-2 TRBV5-1 CASSLESGGELFF TGCGCCAGCAGCTTGGAATCGGGCGGGGAGCTGTTTTTT
. . TRBJ1-2 TRBV7-8 CASSSNAGYYGYTF TGTGCCAGCAGCTCGAACGCAGGATACTATGGCTACACCTTC
. . TRBJ2-2 TRBV6-5 CASRTRQASGELFF TGTGCCAGCAGAACCCGACAGGCCTCGGGGGAGCTGTTTTTT
. . TRBJ1-2 TRBV7-6 CASSLTRVGDGYTF TGTGCCAGCAGCTTAACCCGGGTCGGAGATGGCTACACCTTC
. once TRBJ2-2 TRBV28 CASSSRDTNTGELFF TGTGCCAGCAGTAGCCGGGACACGAACACCGGGGAGCTGTTTTTT